These T cell receptor beta chains were read from a single sample in a study of OX40 agonist ivuxolimab in advanced cancers. Data came from immunoSEQ multiplex PCR; TCRdb stores just in-frame clones and leaves some out. Of about 78,000 clones listed, 92% were seen once; the top ten hold roughly 2.8%. The sample in question was CD4+ or CD8+ T cells sorted from blood, obtained in a trial of the OX40 agonist ivuxolimab. These receptors originate from an adult with an advanced solid tumor such as melanoma, head and neck, liver or kidney cancer. The CDR3 runs from the conserved cysteine through the conserved F or W. The order of the fields is J gene, D gene, V gene, clone size, CDR3 length, CDR3 protein, CDR3 DNA. The D gene is left open where the match is weak. For some rows the clone size is stated as once, few or many, or as a class when expanded; others skip it.

TRBJ1-5	NA	TRBV5-1	NA	15	CASSPAGGGNQPQHF	TGCGCCAGCAGCCCGGCGGGGGGGGGTAATCAGCCCCAGCATTTT
TRBJ2-5	TRBD1	TRBV7-9	NA	15	CASSLIGTVGETQYF	TGTGCCAGCAGCTTGATCGGGACAGTGGGAGAGACCCAGTACTTC
TRBJ2-1	NA	TRBV7-7	NA	15	CASSLAYEIYNEQFF	TGTGCTAGCAGCTTAGCTTACGAAATCTACAATGAGCAGTTCTTC
TRBJ2-3	NA	TRBV5-4	NA	13	CASSLGYTDTQYF	TGTGCCAGCAGCTTGGGTTACACAGATACGCAGTATTTT
TRBJ1-2	NA	TRBV19	NA	11	CASMRNYGYTF	TGTGCCAGTATGCGCAACTATGGCTACACCTTC
TRBJ1-2	NA	TRBV5-1	NA	14	CASSLAGGDYGYTF	TGCGCCAGCAGCTTGGCCGGCGGGGACTATGGCTACACCTTC
TRBJ1-2	TRBD1	TRBV2	NA	13	CASRETGESGYTF	TGTGCCAGCAGGGAAACAGGGGAATCTGGCTACACCTTC
TRBJ2-7	NA	TRBV5-1	NA	14	CASSVTGNLGEQYF	TGCGCCAGCAGCGTCACAGGGAACCTCGGGGAGCAGTACTTC
TRBJ1-1	TRBD1	TRBV15	NA	15	CATSRGGTGNTEAFF	TGTGCCACCAGCAGAGGGGGGACAGGGAACACTGAAGCTTTCTTT
TRBJ2-6	TRBD1	TRBV2	NA	16	CASSRDRGAGANVLTF	TGTGCCAGCAGCCGGGACAGGGGTGCTGGGGCCAACGTCCTGACTTTC
TRBJ1-2	NA	TRBV7-9	few	13	CAIPGAKFYGYTF	TGTGCCATCCCGGGAGCGAAATTCTATGGCTACACCTTC
TRBJ1-5	NA	TRBV5-1	NA	18	CASSLEPGPVGRGQPQHF	TGCGCCAGCAGCTTGGAACCCGGACCCGTCGGGCGAGGTCAGCCCCAGCATTTT
TRBJ1-1	NA	TRBV7-2	NA	11	CATSGYTEAFF	TGTGCCACCTCGGGATACACTGAAGCTTTCTTT
TRBJ2-7	NA	TRBV5-6	NA	12	CASSLARGGQYF	TGTGCCAGCAGCTTGGCCCGTGGGGGGCAGTACTTC
TRBJ1-2	NA	TRBV7-2	NA	14	CASSLDSQGGGYTF	TGTGCCAGCAGCTTAGATAGCCAGGGAGGCGGCTACACCTTC
TRBJ1-1	NA	TRBV5-1	few	14	CASSLFDLGTEAFF	TGCGCCAGCAGCTTGTTCGATCTGGGCACTGAAGCTTTCTTT
TRBJ1-3	NA	TRBV6-5	NA	15	CASSYMGGSGNTIYF	TGTGCCAGCAGTTATATGGGGGGCTCTGGAAACACCATATATTTT
TRBJ1-2	NA	TRBV5-4	NA	13	CASSPDEFYGYTF	TGTGCCAGCAGCCCGGACGAATTCTATGGCTACACCTTC
TRBJ2-7	TRBD1	TRBV19	NA	16	CASSIRGTGGTYEQYF	TGTGCCAGTAGTATAAGGGGGACAGGGGGAACCTACGAGCAGTACTTC
TRBJ1-2	NA	TRBV7-9	few	13	CASSLGDKSLYTF	TGTGCCAGCAGCTTAGGGGACAAGAGCTTATACACCTTC
TRBJ2-7	NA	TRBV5-8	NA	15	CASSSLSRGTYEQYF	TGTGCCAGCAGCTCCCTCAGCAGGGGCACCTACGAGCAGTACTTC
TRBJ1-5	NA	TRBV2	few	13	CASSEGGSQPQHF	TGTGCCAGCAGTGAAGGGGGTAGTCAGCCCCAGCATTTT
TRBJ1-2	NA	TRBV5-1	NA	14	CASSSGLGDYGYTF	TGCGCCAGCAGTTCAGGTCTGGGGGACTATGGCTACACCTTC
TRBJ1-1	TRBD1	TRBV28	NA	17	CASNTGGVRGRDTEAFF	TGTGCCAGCAACACCGGGGGGGTCAGGGGGCGCGACACTGAAGCTTTCTTT
TRBJ2-3	TRBD2	TRBV6-1	NA	13	CASSFGGSDTQYF	TGTGCCAGCAGTTTCGGGGGGTCAGATACGCAGTATTTT
TRBJ1-1	NA	TRBV30	NA	14	CAWSVGTSNTEAFF	TGTGCCTGGAGTGTAGGGACATCGAACACTGAAGCTTTCTTT
TRBJ2-5	TRBD1	TRBV7-2	NA	15	CASLLSWGRGETQYF	TGTGCCAGCCTCTTGTCATGGGGCAGGGGGGAGACCCAGTACTTC
TRBJ2-3	NA	TRBV5-6	NA	13	CASSSLVTDTQYF	TGTGCCAGCAGCTCGCTGGTCACAGATACGCAGTATTTT
TRBJ1-1	NA	TRBV7-2	NA	13	CASSSRGPTEAFF	TGTGCCAGCAGCTCTCGTGGTCCGACTGAAGCTTTCTTT
TRBJ1-4	NA	TRBV11-2	NA	14	CASSAGTSYEKLFF	TGTGCCAGCAGCGCCGGGACATCCTATGAAAAACTGTTTTTT
TRBJ2-3	TRBD1	TRBV30	NA	15	CAWSGQGSRTDTQYF	TGTGCCTGGAGTGGACAGGGGAGTAGAACAGATACGCAGTATTTT
TRBJ1-6	NA	TRBV7-9	few	14	CASSLGPFDSPLHF	TGTGCCAGCAGCCTGGGACCTTTTGATTCACCCCTCCACTTT
TRBJ2-2	TRBD2	TRBV6-1	NA	17	CASSELGGAHYVGELFF	TGTGCCAGCAGTGAACTCGGGGGGGCTCATTATGTCGGGGAGCTGTTTTTT
TRBJ1-2	NA	TRBV20-1	NA	10	CSAKIAGYTF	TGCAGTGCAAAGATTGCTGGCTACACCTTC
TRBJ2-1	NA	TRBV27	once	12	CASSFYPDLPFF	TGTGCCAGCAGTTTTTACCCCGATCTCCCGTTCTTC
TRBJ2-5	TRBD2	TRBV30	NA	15	CAWSPGTTLRETQYF	TGTGCCTGGAGTCCAGGGACTACCCTAAGGGAGACCCAGTACTTC
TRBJ1-2	NA	TRBV18	few	14	CASSPPGVVGGYTF	TGTGCCAGCTCACCACCGGGAGTAGTCGGAGGCTACACCTTC
TRBJ2-1	TRBD2	TRBV27	NA	17	CASSLYSGGSSYNEQFF	TGTGCCAGCAGTTTATATTCGGGAGGGAGCTCCTACAATGAGCAGTTCTTC
TRBJ2-3	TRBD2	TRBV7-9	NA	15	CASSLAGLSTDTQYF	TGTGCCAGCAGCCTAGCGGGCCTTAGCACAGATACGCAGTATTTT
TRBJ1-2	NA	TRBV19	NA	15	CASSIRTPSNYGYTF	TGTGCCAGTAGTATTAGGACACCAAGTAACTATGGCTACACCTTC
TRBJ1-1	TRBD1	TRBV6-5	NA	14	CASSLAGGFTEAFF	TGTGCCAGCAGTTTGGCAGGGGGCTTCACTGAAGCTTTCTTT
TRBJ2-1	NA	TRBV4-2	NA	17	CASSRKGLAEANNEQFF	TGTGCCAGCAGCCGGAAGGGGTTAGCGGAGGCCAACAATGAGCAGTTCTTC
TRBJ2-6	NA	TRBV28	NA	16	CASSLRGWAGANVLTF	TGTGCCAGCAGTTTACGGGGCTGGGCTGGGGCCAACGTCCTGACTTTC
TRBJ2-7	TRBD2	TRBV6-5	NA	15	CASSRTSGASYEQYF	TGTGCCAGCTCACGGACTAGCGGGGCCTCCTACGAGCAGTACTTC
TRBJ1-3	NA	TRBV19	NA	14	CATTFGGNGNTIYF	TGTGCCACCACTTTCGGGGGAAATGGAAACACCATATATTTT
TRBJ2-3	TRBD2	TRBV10-1	once	16	CASSEGVAGDQDTQYF	TGCGCCAGCAGTGAAGGGGTAGCGGGGGATCAGGATACGCAGTATTTT
TRBJ2-2	NA	TRBV5-1	NA	15	CASSPAPPQAGELFF	TGCGCCAGCAGCCCGGCACCACCCCAGGCCGGGGAGCTGTTTTTT
TRBJ2-1	NA	TRBV2	NA	15	CASSDKGPTYNEQFF	TGTGCCAGCAGTGACAAGGGCCCCACCTACAATGAGCAGTTCTTC